This TCR beta chain was recovered during a study of blood T cells in healthy people across ages. Across the whole study: About one barcoded beta molecule was captured per two T cells (by template switching). Regarding the study as a whole: Comparison with aged donors showed that long-lived donors had more naive CD4+ cells and higher diversity. Researchers report that TCR beta diversity correlated strongly with naive T cell percentage.

A remark on this clonotype: The antigen remains unidentified.

Primers used in a second PCR of about 6 to 11 cycles were a sample-barcoded 5' primer and a J-beta primer mix. All samples yielded 2.5 million or more CDR3-containing paired-end reads. Each CDR3 protein is one row after TCRdb ran MiXCR on the 5' RACE reads. The sample carries about 640,000 distinct CDR3 sequences, roughly three fifths recorded once. The TCR sequence derives from a man between 60 and 70 years old in good health. Sequenced material: blood.

The CDR3 DNA sequence: TGCGCCAGCAGCTTGGGGCTAGCGGGGACAGCCAAAAACATTCAGTACTTC. Translating gives CASSLGLAGTAKNIQYF. The gene calls are TRBV5-1 and TRBJ2-4; 9 nucleotides agree with TRBD2. Trimming at V came to 0 bases and at J to 0 bases, leaving 4 bases not matched to a gene. The length of the CDR3 is 17 residues. The germline gives CDR1 SGHRS, CDR2 YFSETQ.